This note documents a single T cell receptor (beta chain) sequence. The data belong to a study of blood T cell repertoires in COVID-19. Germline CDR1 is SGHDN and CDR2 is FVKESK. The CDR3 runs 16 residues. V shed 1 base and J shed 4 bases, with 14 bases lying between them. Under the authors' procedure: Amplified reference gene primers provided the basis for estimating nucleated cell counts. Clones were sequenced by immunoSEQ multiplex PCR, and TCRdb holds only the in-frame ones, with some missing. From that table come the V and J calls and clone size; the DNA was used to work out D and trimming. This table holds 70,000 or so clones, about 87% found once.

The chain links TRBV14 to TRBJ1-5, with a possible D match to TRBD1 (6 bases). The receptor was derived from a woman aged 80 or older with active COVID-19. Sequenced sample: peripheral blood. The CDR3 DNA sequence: TGTGCCAGCAGCCAAGGTTTGGAGAGGGGGAATCAGCCCCAGCATTTT. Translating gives CASSQGLERGNQPQHF.